This T cell receptor beta chain was identified during a study of T cell changes during pregnancy in multiple sclerosis. Profiling relied on immunoSEQ multiplex PCR, and the TCRdb table lists in-frame clones only, not all of them. The table lists approximately 90,000 clones, about 94% of them singletons. This clone was detected only once. Trimming took 0 bases from V and 5 from J, leaving 8 bases between them. This CDR3 has 12 residues. Looked up from germline, CDR1 is GTSNPN and CDR2 is SVGIG (reference sequence). Sequenced material: peripheral blood, taken in the third trimester of pregnancy. This TCR derives from a female donor with multiple sclerosis, enrolled in a pregnancy study. The V and J genes are TRBV30 and TRBJ2-7; D call uncertain. Here the CDR3 reads CAWSVPRDEQYF. The CDR3 DNA follows: TGTGCCTGGAGTGTTCCCCGGGACGAGCAGTACTTC. Combining the CDR3 with reference TRBV30 and TRBJ2-7 gives the whole variable domain SQTIHQWPATLVQPVGSPLSLECTVEGTSNPNLYWYRQAAGRGLQLLFYSVGIGQISSEVPQNLSASRPQDRQFILSSKKLLLSDSGFYLCAWSVPRDEQYFGPGTRLTVT.